Listed below are T cell receptor beta chains from one sample, sequenced in a study of T cell changes during pregnancy in multiple sclerosis. Clones were sequenced by immunoSEQ multiplex PCR, and TCRdb holds only the in-frame ones, with some missing. The sample lists about 64,000 clones, roughly 92% seen once, with 1.4% in the top ten. The starting material was peripheral blood, obtained in the second trimester of pregnancy. Receptor source: a female donor with multiple sclerosis, enrolled in a pregnancy study. Both conserved end residues are part of each CDR3. Each record gives: V gene, J gene, D gene, clone size, CDR3 protein, CDR3 DNA. A D gene is named only where the DNA matches it firmly. Clone size is not always given. Where it is, it says once, few, many or a class for expanded clones.

>TRBV4-2|TRBJ2-5|TRBD2|.
CASSPGLAGETYQETQYF
TGTGCCAGCAGCCCAGGACTAGCGGGAGAAACGTACCAAGAGACCCAGTACTTC
>TRBV23-1|TRBJ2-1|TRBD2|.
CASSQAGLVSNEQFF
TGCGCCAGCAGTCAGGCCGGACTAGTGTCGAATGAGCAGTTCTTC
>TRBV14|TRBJ1-4|TRBD1|.
CASSLTGTGICPSTNEKLFF
TGTGCCAGCAGCCTTACCGGGACAGGGATATGTCCTTCAACTAATGAAAAACTGTTTTTT
>TRBV27|TRBJ1-1|.|.
CASSLNLRGNLNTEAFF
TGTGCCAGCAGTTTAAACCTCAGGGGCAACCTGAACACTGAAGCTTTCTTT
>TRBV11-3|TRBJ2-7|TRBD2|.
CASSPTAGAYEQYF
TGTGCCAGCAGCCCTACAGCGGGGGCCTACGAGCAGTACTTC
>TRBV5-5|TRBJ2-5|.|once
CASSIWLRGVGETQYF
TGTGCCAGCAGCATATGGCTACGGGGTGTCGGGGAGACCCAGTACTTC
>TRBV6-6|TRBJ1-2|.|.
CASSYRTGGYGYTF
TGTGCCAGCAGCTATCGTACGGGAGGCTATGGCTACACCTTC
>TRBV4-3|TRBJ1-2|.|.
CASSPEDSHYGYTF
TGCGCCAGCAGCCCGGAGGACAGTCATTATGGCTACACCTTC
>TRBV4-3|TRBJ2-2|.|.
CASSQDPDYQRVSGELFF
TGCGCCAGCAGCCAAGATCCGGACTACCAAAGAGTGTCCGGGGAGCTGTTTTTT
>TRBV7-9|TRBJ2-7|.|.
CASSPLARYTAYF
TGTGCCAGCAGCCCTCTAGCGCGCTATACGGCGTACTTC
>TRBV6-5|TRBJ1-4|.|.
CASSGGVATNEKLFF
TGTGCCAGCAGTGGAGGGGTTGCAACTAATGAAAAACTGTTTTTT